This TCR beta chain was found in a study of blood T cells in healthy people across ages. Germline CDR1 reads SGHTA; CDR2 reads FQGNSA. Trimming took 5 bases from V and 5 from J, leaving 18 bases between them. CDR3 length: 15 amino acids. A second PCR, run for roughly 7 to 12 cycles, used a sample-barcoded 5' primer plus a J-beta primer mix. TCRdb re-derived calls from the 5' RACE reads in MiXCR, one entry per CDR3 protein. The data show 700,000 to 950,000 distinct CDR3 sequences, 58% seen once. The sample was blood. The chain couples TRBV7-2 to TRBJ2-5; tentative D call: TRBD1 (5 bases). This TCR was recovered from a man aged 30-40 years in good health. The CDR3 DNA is TGTGCCAGCAGCCTATTCATAGGGGCAGGGGAGACCCAGTACTTC. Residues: CASSLFIGAGETQYF.